What follows is one TCR beta chain and its context. Its antigen is undetermined. What made the TCR beta cDNA was 5'RACE template switching with UMIs. TCRdb re-called the 5' RACE reads; every CDR3 protein appears as one record, without DNA. The table counts fewer than 300,000 distinct CDR3 sequences; more than 3.5% lies in the top ten. This CDR3 contains 17 residues. Germline values: CDR1 SGHTA, CDR2 FQGTGA. The data are from a study of T cells expressing NK-cell markers. As for the study in general: Each TCR beta repertoire originated in sorted T cells that were CD3+CD56+NKG2C+, CD3+CD56+NKG2C- or CD3+CD56-NKG2C+. Eight donors were sequenced, of whom seven were HCMV-seropositive, while the remaining one was HCMV-seronegative.

Study-level results: Dominant NKG2C+ clonotypes accounted for roughly 1.0-8% of CD8+ T cells in roughly 6 donors.

This sequence originates from a woman between 18 and 69 years old in good health. The chain has TRBV7-3 and TRBJ2-2; TCRdb returns TRBD1, unconfirmable since there is no DNA. The sequenced sample was blood T cells: a sorted CD56 or NKG2C T cell subset, CD4+ or CD8+ T cells, or bulk PBMC T cells (not recorded which). Here the CDR3 reads CASSSTVSTGGVGELFF. Filled out from reference TRBV7-3 and TRBJ2-2, the complete variable domain reads GAGVSQTPSNKVTEKGKYVELRCDPISGHTALYWYRQSLGQGPEFLIYFQGTGAADDSGLPNDRFFAVRPEGSVSTLKIQRTERGDSAVYLCASSSTVSTGGVGELFFGEGSRLTVL.